Each of the 3 T cell receptor beta chains below was sequenced from the same sample in a study of T cell repertoires in cytomegalovirus infection (dated by TCRdb to between 2018 and 2020). The reads were generated on an Illumina HiSeq 1500. TCRdb reprocessing: public reads trimmed at Q25 with fastp, clones called with MiXCR, in-frame beta chains kept. Identical CDR3 protein sequences are pooled into one entry, listed with their most common genes and DNA. The sample has 650,000 to 850,000 distinct CDR3 sequences on record, 25% to 30% of them singletons. The ten largest make up around 12% of the sample. Taken with the paper, the label for treatment or condition translates to: in vitro stimulation with specific CMV peptide epitopes to enrich CMV-specific T cells. The antigens for these receptors are not known. The sample consisted of cultured CD8+ T cells from PBMCs, taken from culture after CMV antigen stimulation. The receptor set was obtained from a human donor in good health (CMV status not recorded). Some clones in this sample may be carry-over from other donors' samples.

This clonotype was seen more than once but under ten times. The J gene is TRBJ2-7, the V gene TRBV13, with 10 bases aligning to TRBD1. V dropped 3 bases and J dropped 6; count of bases not matched to a gene: 8. This CDR3 spans 15 amino acids. Germline-derived CDR1 and CDR2 are PRHDT and FYEKMQ (reference sequence). The CDR3 DNA reads TGTGCCAGCAGCTTTAGGGACAGGGGACTGGCCGAGCAGTACGTC. Encoded protein: CASSFRDRGLAEQYV.

The rearrangement uses TRBV18 and TRBJ1-2; D call uncertain. Germline CDR1 is KGHSH and CDR2 is LQKENI. The CDR3 is 17 residues long. Trimming took off 2 bases at V and 0 bases at J, with 16 bases between the two ends. The CDR3 is CASSPAFGESTNYGYTF. DNA for the CDR3: TGTGCCAGCTCACCAGCGTTCGGGGAATCAACTAACTATGGCTACACCTTC.

This clonotype was seen more than once but under ten times. The chain uses TRBV28 and TRBJ1-6; TRBD1 might be the D (5 bases). CDR1 is MDHEN and CDR2 is SYDVKM in the germline V gene. Trimming stripped 2 bases from V and 10 bases from J, with 9 bases between. There are 13 residues in the CDR3. CDR3 region: CASSLTGESPLHF. The DNA for the CDR3 is TGTGCCAGCAGTTTAACGGGGGAATCACCCCTCCACTTT.